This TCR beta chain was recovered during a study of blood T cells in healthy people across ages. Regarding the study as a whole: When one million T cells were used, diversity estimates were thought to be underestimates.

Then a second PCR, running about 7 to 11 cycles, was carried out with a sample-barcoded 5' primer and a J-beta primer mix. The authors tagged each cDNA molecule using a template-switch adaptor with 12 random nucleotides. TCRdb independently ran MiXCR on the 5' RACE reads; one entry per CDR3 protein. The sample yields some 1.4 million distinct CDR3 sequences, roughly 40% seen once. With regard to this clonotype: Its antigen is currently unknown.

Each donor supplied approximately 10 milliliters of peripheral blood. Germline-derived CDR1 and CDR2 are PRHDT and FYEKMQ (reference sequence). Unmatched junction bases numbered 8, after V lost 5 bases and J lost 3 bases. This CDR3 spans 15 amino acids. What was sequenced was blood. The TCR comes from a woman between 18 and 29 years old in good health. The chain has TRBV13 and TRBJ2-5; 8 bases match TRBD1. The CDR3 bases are TGTGCCAGCAGCCCTCGGACAGGGTTTGAAGAGACCCAGTACTTC. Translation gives CASSPRTGFEETQYF.